This T cell receptor (beta chain) was recorded in a study of T cells in localized non-small cell lung cancer. Study-level points and caveats: The appearance of a median roughly 53 of the top 100 tumor clones was seen in adjacent lung. Longer overall survival associated with higher blood T cell density; shorter survival with higher adjacent-lung clonality. The study found T cell clonality highest in uninvolved adjacent lung, above tumor.

Sequencing used immunoSEQ multiplex PCR; TCRdb keeps in-frame clones, though not all of them. The sample carries about 52,000 clones, over 60% recorded once. A remark on this clone: Its target is not known.

V was shortened by 7 bases and J by 3 bases, with 7 bases between the two germline ends. The CDR3 contains 13 residues. Germline CDR1 reads MNHNS; CDR2 reads SASEGT. This TCR came from a woman aged 35 to 75 with stage II lung adenocarcinoma. This specimen consisted of PBMCs, obtained before any cancer treatment. The chain is built from TRBV6-1 and TRBJ2-6; D remains unclear. CDR3 nucleotides: TGTGCCAGCACCAGGCTTGGGGCCAACGTCCTGACTTTC. Amino acid sequence: CASTRLGANVLTF.